This T cell receptor (beta chain) is drawn from a study of blood T cell repertoires in COVID-19. The wider study: Researchers got acute and convalescent COVID-19 samples from the United States, Italy and Spain. PBMCs, B-cell-depleted T cells, or T cells provided the cDNA or gDNA that made up the material.

Per the study methods: Amplification of reference gene primers provided the estimated nucleated cell counts. Profiling relied on immunoSEQ multiplex PCR, and the TCRdb table lists in-frame clones only, not all of them. The DNA gave D and trimming, while V, J and clone size come from that table. The sample yields 140,000 to 150,000 clones, roughly 76% seen once. The sequence was collected from a human donor with acute or convalescent COVID-19. The donor label of this sample is uncertain. Material for sequencing was peripheral blood.

CDR3 sequence (DNA): TGTGCCAGCAGCGCCGGACATTCAAGCTATGGCTACACCTTC. As protein: CASSAGHSSYGYTF. This chain joins TRBV9 and TRBJ1-2, with D possibly TRBD1 on 5 matching bases. From germline, CDR1 is SGDLS and CDR2 YYNGEE. V was pared by 3 bases and J by 4 bases, with 13 bases between. This CDR3 contains 14 residues.